This T cell receptor beta chain appears in the sequencing data of a study of T cells in Graves' hyperthyroidism and ophthalmopathy. Whole-study findings and limits: Among thyroid clonotypes expanded above 0.001, most also appeared in blood. Ophthalmopathy cases were set apart from stable hyperthyroidism by a 13 V-J model.

No progression to ophthalmopathy during 18 months of follow-up defined stable disease. PBMCs were sourced from roughly 9.1 ml fresh peripheral blood. The investigators amplified TCR beta CDR3 regions from RNA transcripts. Researchers ran a first-round RT-PCR on the TCR CDR3 using the HTBI primer set. TCRdb itself ran the multiplex PCR reads through MiXCR, one entry per CDR3 protein. Counted here are approximately 740,000 distinct CDR3 sequences, about 14% occurring once; the ten biggest clones make up 10% to 13%. With respect to this clonotype: Its cognate antigen is unknown.

This CDR3 comprises 15 residues. The germline V gene encodes CDR1 SEHNR and CDR2 FQNEAQ (reference sequence). Trimming took 0 bases from V and 4 from J; bases not matched to a gene: 3. What was sequenced was blood. This rearrangement joins TRBV7-9 to TRBJ2-1, with 7 nucleotides matching TRBD2. The TCR originated in a woman aged 18-30 years with Graves' hyperthyroidism. This CDR3 is CASSLASGQYNEQFF. The DNA for the CDR3 is TGTGCCAGCAGCTTAGCTAGCGGGCAATACAATGAGCAGTTCTTC.